These 24 T cell receptor beta chains were all obtained from the same sample, sequenced in a study of identical twins. TCRdb itself ran the 5' RACE reads through MiXCR, one entry per CDR3 protein. The data hold fewer than 650,000 distinct CDR3 sequences, with around 7.5% observed a single time. Another study also made use of these data, one on yellow fever vaccine responses in identical twins.

Sequencing used PBMCs. Receptors originate from a woman between 18 and 29 years old in good health.

This clonotype was seen at least ten times. The chain employs TRBV5-1 and TRBJ2-1; TRBD1 might be the D (6 bases). Germline CDR1 is SGHRS and CDR2 is YFSETQ. V lost 0 bases and J lost 2, with 6 bases in between. This CDR3 is 14 amino acids long. The CDR3 is CASSLDRAYNEQFF. The CDR3 DNA follows: TGCGCCAGCAGCTTGGACAGGGCCTACAATGAGCAGTTCTTC.

This clonotype appeared a few times. The gene calls are TRBV14 and TRBJ1-1; no definite D call. V was pared by 1 base and J by 4 bases, with 13 bases between. The CDR3 covers 15 residues. CDR1 and CDR2 from the germline V gene are SGHDN and FVKESK. CDR3 DNA: TGTGCCAGCAGCCAAGGAGGTCGCGGAATCACTGAAGCTTTCTTT. Translating gives CASSQGGRGITEAFF.

This clonotype was recorded at least ten times. This rearrangement joins TRBV10-3 to TRBJ2-1; a possible D gene is TRBD2 (7 bases). The germline V and J ends were trimmed by 10 bases and 3 bases, with 19 bases remaining between them. In germline, CDR1 is ENHRY, CDR2 SYGVKD. This CDR3 is 15 amino acids long. Here the CDR3 DNA reads TGTGCCACCATGGGAGGGACAAAAATCTACAATGAGCAGTTCTTC. Encoded protein: CATMGGTKIYNEQFF.

The chain has TRBV5-1 and TRBJ2-2; 13 bases match TRBD2. The CDR3 extends over 17 amino acids. V was pared by 4 bases and J by 7 bases, with 10 bases of the junction left unmatched. CDR1 SGHRS and CDR2 YFSETQ come from the germline V gene. Written as DNA, the CDR3 is TGCGCCAGCAGCCCAACGCTACTAGCGGGGGGGCTCGGGGAGCTGTTTTTT. Amino acids: CASSPTLLAGGLGELFF.

This clonotype was recorded at least ten times. The chain carries TRBV2 and TRBJ2-1; 7 bases are a match to TRBD2. CDR1 is SNHLY and CDR2 is FYNNEI in the germline V gene. The CDR3 is 14 amino acids. The trim removed 3 bases at V and 8 bases at J, leaving 7 bases unmatched. The CDR3 bases are TGTGCCAGCAGTGATTTGGGTAGCGGGTATGAGCAGTTCTTC. Protein: CASSDLGSGYEQFF.

The chain has TRBV5-1 and TRBJ1-1, with no clear D. V was trimmed by 3 bases and J by 4 bases, leaving 10 bases between them. This CDR3 is built from 13 residues. Germline V gene sequence: CDR1 SGHRS, CDR2 YFSETQ. This CDR3 is CASSSSLSTEAFF. The CDR3 bases are TGCGCCAGCAGCTCGTCCCTATCCACTGAAGCTTTCTTT.

This clonotype was recorded at least ten times. The chain combines TRBV12-3 or TRBV12-4 with TRBJ2-3; D not certain. Trimming took off 4 bases at V and 2 bases at J, with 10 bases between the two ends. CDR3 size: 14 residues. CDR3 nucleotides: TGTGCCAGCAGTTCGCCTCCTATCACAGATACGCAGTATTTT. Translated, it gives CASSSPPITDTQYF.

The chain couples TRBV27 to TRBJ1-1; tentative D call: TRBD1 (5 bases). Germline lookup yields CDR1 MNHEY and CDR2 SMNVEV (reference sequence). The V gene lost 3 bases and the J gene lost 6 bases, with 11 bases spanning the gap. The CDR3 has 13 amino acids. CDR3 bases: TGTGCCAGCAGTTTCCGAGAGGGGTCTGAAGCTTTCTTT. Its translation is CASSFREGSEAFF.

V and J are TRBV6-1 and TRBJ1-3, with D possibly matching TRBD1 (6 bases). The CDR3 contains 17 residues. Germline values: CDR1 MNHNS, CDR2 SASEGT. With 5 bases removed from V and 0 bases from J, the gap between germline ends came to 17 bases. This chain's CDR3 is CASSTVSGGPSGNTIYF. The CDR3 DNA follows: TGTGCCAGCAGTACCGTTTCGGGGGGCCCCTCTGGAAACACCATATATTTT.

The chain is built from TRBV3-1 and TRBJ2-3; weak D call: TRBD1 (5 bases). This CDR3 is 14 amino acids long. CDR1 is LGHDT, CDR2 YNNKEL, per germline (reference sequence). Deletions cut 7 bases from V and 0 bases from J, with 11 bases between. CDR3 DNA sequence: TGTGCCAGCACCGACAGTACTAGCACAGATACGCAGTATTTT. This sequence encodes CASTDSTSTDTQYF.

This clonotype appeared a few times. The chain joins TRBV5-6 to TRBJ1-1; D is possibly TRBD1 (5 bases). The V end lost 3 bases, the J end lost 5 bases, and 14 bases lay between the germline ends. The CDR3 covers 14 residues. Germline CDR1 and CDR2: SGHDT and YYEEEE. The CDR3 DNA follows: TGTGCCAGCAGCTGGGGCAGATTCGTGACTGAAGCTTTCTTT. Translating gives CASSWGRFVTEAFF.

Notes on this clonotype: The germline gene is not matched at one end of the junction; a read error may be the cause. J is TRBJ2-1 and V is TRBV19; 12 bases are shared with TRBD2. Germline CDR1 reads LNHDA; CDR2 reads SQIVND (reference sequence). The CDR3 is 16 amino acids. The CDR3 DNA sequence: TGCGCCAGTAGTATGTCTAGCGGGAGGGCCTACAATGAGCAGTTCTTC. Its translation: CASSMSSGRAYNEQFF.

The chain employs TRBV12-3 or TRBV12-4 and TRBJ2-1; D gene unclear. Trimming cost V 1 base and J 0 bases, with 13 bases left between them. This CDR3 is 17 amino acids long. CDR3 in DNA: TGTGCCAGCAGTTTAGGACTCCCAGACTTCTCCTACAATGAGCAGTTCTTC. Amino acid sequence: CASSLGLPDFSYNEQFF.

There are a few counts of this clonotype. The chain carries TRBV20-1 and TRBJ1-3, with D unresolved. This CDR3 contains 14 residues. CDR1 and CDR2 from the germline V gene are DFQATT and SNEGSKA (reference sequence). V lost 1 base, J lost 2 bases, and 9 bases lay in between. The CDR3 loop is CSARVTGPGNTIYF. CDR3 coding DNA: TGCAGTGCTAGAGTTACCGGGCCTGGAAACACCATATATTTT.

This clonotype appeared a few times. V usage is TRBV19 and J usage is TRBJ2-1; D is possibly TRBD1 (6 bases). CDR1 and CDR2 (germline): LNHDA, SQIVND (reference sequence). The CDR3 is made up of 13 amino acids. Trimming stripped 7 bases from V and 6 bases from J, with 13 bases between. The DNA for the CDR3 is TGTGCCAGTATTAAACAGGGTCTCAATGAGCAGTTCTTC. Amino acid sequence: CASIKQGLNEQFF.

The chain joins TRBV18 to TRBJ2-7, with 11 positions matching TRBD1. The CDR3 consists of 17 residues. Losses at the gene ends were 5 bases for V and 0 bases for J; bases not matched to a gene: 9. CDR1 KGHSH and CDR2 LQKENI come from the germline V gene. DNA of the CDR3: TGTGCCAGCTCATCGAATGGGGGGACAGGGGGCTCCTACGAGCAGTACGTC. It translates to CASSSNGGTGGSYEQYV.

The sample holds a few counts of this clonotype. The chain carries TRBV6-5 and TRBJ2-2; 11 nucleotides agree with TRBD2. After removal of 4 bases from V and 5 bases from J, the junction contained 6 bases not matched to a gene. This CDR3 is built from 16 residues. The germline V gene has CDR1 MNHEY and CDR2 SVGAGI. Here the CDR3 reads CASSFTSGGATGELFF. In nucleotides, the CDR3 is TGTGCCAGCAGTTTTACTAGCGGGGGCGCAACCGGGGAGCTGTTTTTT.

This clonotype was detected many times. The chain is built from TRBV24-1 and TRBJ2-1; 14 bases align to TRBD2. V trimming: 1 base; J trimming: 9 bases; junction bases outside the gene matches: 4. CDR1 and CDR2 from the germline V gene are KGHDR and SFDVKD. The CDR3 totals 16 residues. As DNA, the CDR3 is TGTGCCACCAGTGATTTCGGGACTAGCGGGAGCCCTGAGCAGTTCTTC. Translated, it gives CATSDFGTSGSPEQFF.

The sample holds a few counts of this clonotype. The chain combines TRBV20-1 with TRBJ1-3; D gene unclear. Deletions cut 4 bases from V and 0 bases from J, with 16 bases between. The V gene's germline CDR1 is DFQATT and CDR2 SNEGSKA (reference sequence). The CDR3 loop spans 16 amino acids. The DNA for the CDR3 is TGCAGTGCTATCCCTGGCACATCTGTCTCTGGAAACACCATATATTTT. Its translation: CSAIPGTSVSGNTIYF.

V and J are TRBV20-1 and TRBJ1-1, with 7 bases matching TRBD1. The CDR3 loop spans 15 amino acids. V lost 3 bases and J lost 4; bases outside the gene matches: 11. Germline V gene lookup returns CDR1 DFQATT and CDR2 SNEGSKA (reference sequence). This CDR3 is CSASHRGGAGTEAFF. The CDR3, as DNA: TGCAGTGCTAGCCATAGAGGGGGCGCCGGCACTGAAGCTTTCTTT.

This clonotype was counted many times. The V gene is TRBV27, the J gene TRBJ1-6; TRBD1 might be the D (6 bases). Per germline, CDR1 MNHEY and CDR2 SMNVEV (reference sequence). The CDR3 is 13 residues long. Trimming pared 8 bases from V and 10 bases from J, leaving 15 bases between. CDR3 in amino acids: CASRDPGGSPLHF. The CDR3 DNA sequence: TGTGCCAGCCGGGACCCGGGGGGCTCACCCCTCCACTTT.

The chain uses TRBV12-3 or TRBV12-4 and TRBJ2-7, with TRBD2 matching 12 bases. There are 15 residues in the CDR3. The trim removed 3 bases at V and 2 bases at J, leaving 2 bases unmatched. CDR3 nucleotide sequence: TGTGCCAGCAGTTTGAGGACTAGCGGGACCTACGAGCAGTACTTC. It encodes CASSLRTSGTYEQYF.

This clonotype occurred many times. The chain carries TRBV12-3 or TRBV12-4 and TRBJ1-5, with 8 positions matching TRBD1. The CDR3 is 17 residues long. Trimming took 4 bases from V and 0 from J; bases not matched to a gene: 8. The CDR3 protein is CASSWTGIGVSNQPQHF. The CDR3 coding sequence is TGTGCCAGCAGTTGGACAGGGATTGGGGTTAGCAATCAGCCCCAGCATTTT.

The J gene is TRBJ2-1, the V gene TRBV20-1; 9 positions agree with TRBD2. This CDR3 spans 15 amino acids. Germline-derived CDR1 and CDR2 are DFQATT and SNEGSKA (reference sequence). V was clipped by 6 bases and J by 2 bases; unmatched bases: 8. The CDR3 here is CSAGDLAGAYNEQFF. CDR3 DNA: TGCAGTGCGGGGGATTTAGCGGGGGCCTACAATGAGCAGTTCTTC.